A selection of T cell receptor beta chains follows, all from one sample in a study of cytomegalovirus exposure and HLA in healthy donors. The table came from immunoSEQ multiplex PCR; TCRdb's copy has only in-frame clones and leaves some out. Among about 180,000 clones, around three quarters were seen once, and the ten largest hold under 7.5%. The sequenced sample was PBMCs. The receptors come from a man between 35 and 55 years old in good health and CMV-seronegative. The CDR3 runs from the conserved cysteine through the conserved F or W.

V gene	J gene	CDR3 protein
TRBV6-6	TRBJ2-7	CASSSRTSGLYEQYF
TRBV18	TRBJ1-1	CASSPQYNRDTEAFF
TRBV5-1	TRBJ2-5	CASSEPLQETQYF
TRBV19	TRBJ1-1	CASLHVGRGAFF
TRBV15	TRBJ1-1	CATSRMLAPNTEAFF
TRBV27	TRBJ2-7	CASSSGEGPGEQYF
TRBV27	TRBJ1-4	CASSLPSGWKPKEKLFF
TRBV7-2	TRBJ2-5	CASSSTGFETQYF
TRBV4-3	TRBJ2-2	CASSHKIGTGNTGELFF
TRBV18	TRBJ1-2	CASSLMRGSDGYTF
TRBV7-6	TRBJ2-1	CASSLASSYNEQFF
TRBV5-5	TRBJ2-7	CASSLGSLESSYEQYF
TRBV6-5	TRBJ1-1	CASSYARPDNQAFF
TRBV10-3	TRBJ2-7	CAISEDRAYEQYF
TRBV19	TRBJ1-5	CASSSIGQGMEPQHF
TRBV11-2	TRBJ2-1	CASSLGRGLAGLTYNEQFF
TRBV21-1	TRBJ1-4	CASITGPATNEKLFF
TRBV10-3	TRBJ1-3	CAIRDSSGNTIYF
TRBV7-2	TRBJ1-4	CASSLELNNEKLFF
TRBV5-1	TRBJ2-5	CASSLAGSQETQYF
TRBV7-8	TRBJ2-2	CASAWGTGVYRGELFF
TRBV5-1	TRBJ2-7	CASSLAGGNSYEQYF
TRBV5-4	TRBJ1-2	CASSHTVKGSYTF
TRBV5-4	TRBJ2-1	CASSSPGALAGGKNEQFF
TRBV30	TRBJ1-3	CAWRQGYSGNTIYF
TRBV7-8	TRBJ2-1	CASSYSGRDGTYNEQFF
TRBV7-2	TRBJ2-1	CASSPSGGISYNEQFF
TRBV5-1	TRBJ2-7	CASSRDLSYEQYF
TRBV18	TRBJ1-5	CASSLTPGSNQPQHF
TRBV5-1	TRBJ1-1	CASSPGTGGVAEAFF
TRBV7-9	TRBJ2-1	CASSLGSRDNEQFF
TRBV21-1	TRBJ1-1	CASSKSHGRGCTEAFF
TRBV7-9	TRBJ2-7	CASSTTRDRGRYEQYF
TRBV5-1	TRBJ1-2	CASSSDRAFLNGYTF
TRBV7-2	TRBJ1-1	CASSSQGWNTEAFF
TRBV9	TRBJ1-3	CASSPTLGHAGNTIYF
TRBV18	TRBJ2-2	CASSPDTGTSGSSGTGELFF
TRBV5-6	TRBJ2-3	CASSSLRRTGTDTQYF
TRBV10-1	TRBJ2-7	CASSEWQGMSGYEQYF
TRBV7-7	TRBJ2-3	CASSRGLAGASGTDTQYF